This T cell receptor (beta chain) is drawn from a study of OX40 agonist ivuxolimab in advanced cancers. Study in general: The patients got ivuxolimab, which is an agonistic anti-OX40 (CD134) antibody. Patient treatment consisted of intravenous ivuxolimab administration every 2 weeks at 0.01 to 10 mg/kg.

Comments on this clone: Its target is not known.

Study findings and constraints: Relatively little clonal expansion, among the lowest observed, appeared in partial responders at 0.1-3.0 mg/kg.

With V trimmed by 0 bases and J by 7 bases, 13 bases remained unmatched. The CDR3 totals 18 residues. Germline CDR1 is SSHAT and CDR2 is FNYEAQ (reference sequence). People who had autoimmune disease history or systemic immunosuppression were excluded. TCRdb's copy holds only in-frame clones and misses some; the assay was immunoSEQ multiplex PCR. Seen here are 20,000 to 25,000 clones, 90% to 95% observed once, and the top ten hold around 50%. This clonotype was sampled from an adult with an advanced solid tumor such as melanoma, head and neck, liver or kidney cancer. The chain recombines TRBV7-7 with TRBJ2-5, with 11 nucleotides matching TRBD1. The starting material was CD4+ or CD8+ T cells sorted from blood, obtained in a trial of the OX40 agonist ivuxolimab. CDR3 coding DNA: TGTGCCAGCAGCTTAGCAGCCCACCCGGGGACAGGGGGAGGGACCCAGTACTTC. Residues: CASSLAAHPGTGGGTQYF.